This entry concerns a single T cell receptor (beta chain). Trimming cost V 4 bases and J 4 bases, with 26 bases left between them. This CDR3 is 18 amino acids long. Germline V gives CDR1 SGHNT, CDR2 YYREEE (reference sequence). The data belong to a study of blood T cell repertoires in COVID-19. On the study more broadly: Sites across the United States, Italy and Spain contributed samples from acute and convalescent COVID-19. PBMCs, B-cell-depleted T cells, or T cells provided the cDNA or gDNA that made up the material.

Original processing notes: How many nucleated cells were present was estimated from reference gene primer amplification. Some clones are missing from TCRdb's copy, which holds only in-frame ones; the method was immunoSEQ multiplex PCR. V, J and clone size are those of that table, while D and trimming were read from the DNA. This table has around 220,000 clones, 82% appearing once. The receptor was isolated from a woman aged 80 or over with active or convalescent COVID-19. The specimen was peripheral blood. This chain uses TRBV5-4 with TRBJ1-2; D is unresolved. CDR3 sequence: CASSRAPGGGNPLYGYTF. The CDR3 DNA is TGTGCCAGCAGCAGGGCACCCGGTGGAGGGAATCCTCTCTATGGCTACACCTTC.